The 17 T cell receptor beta chains in this list originate from one sample, sequenced in a study of glioma-infiltrating T cells. Using RNA template, CDR3s of TCR alpha and beta were amplified with iRepertoire arm-PCR. TCRdb independently ran MiXCR on the multiplex PCR reads; one entry per CDR3 protein. The sample holds over 140,000 distinct CDR3 sequences, approximately 40% seen once. What was sequenced was glioma tissue, nonneoplastic brain tissue, or PBMCs (not recorded which). These receptors were obtained from a human donor with low-grade glioma or glioblastoma, undergoing nonglioma brain surgery, or in good health (not recorded which).

V usage is TRBV12-3 or TRBV12-4 and J usage is TRBJ1-4, with D possibly matching TRBD1 (5 bases). The CDR3 is 13 residues long. V was clipped by 5 bases and J by 8 bases, with 12 bases between them. As DNA, the CDR3 is TGTGCCAGCAGTACCGGGGCAGAGGAAAAACTGTTTTTT. This translates into CASSTGAEEKLFF.

This clonotype was detected a few times. V gene TRBV20-1 combines with J gene TRBJ1-6; weak D call: TRBD1 (5 bases). Per germline, CDR1 DFQATT and CDR2 SNEGSKA (reference sequence). The CDR3 extends over 14 amino acids. Between the trimmed V and J ends, which lost 0 bases and 9 bases, there was a span of 12 bases. The CDR3 coding sequence is TGCAGTGCTAGAGATCCAGGGAATAGTTCACCCCTCCACTTT. It codes for CSARDPGNSSPLHF.

The chain joins TRBV27 to TRBJ2-1, with 9 bases matching TRBD2. V trimming: 6 bases; J trimming: 0 bases; junction bases outside the gene matches: 9. This CDR3 has 17 amino acids. CDR1 and CDR2 from the germline V gene are MNHEY and SMNVEV (reference sequence). CDR3 nucleotides: TGTGCCAGCAGACTCGGGACTAGCAGAAGCTCCTACAATGAGCAGTTCTTC. This sequence encodes CASRLGTSRSSYNEQFF.

Comments on this clonotype: A single base separates this from a much larger clone, so it may be a read error. The chain uses TRBV6-5 and TRBJ2-7; D remains unclear. CDR3 length equals 12 residues. Germline CDR1 reads MNHEY; CDR2 reads SVGAGI. The CDR3 DNA sequence: TGTGCCAGCAATGATCCGGAATACGGGCAGTACTTC. Its protein product is CASNDPEYGQYF.

Points on this clonotype: A junction boundary mismatches the germline segment, possibly from a read error. The J gene is TRBJ2-2, the V gene TRBV6-9; no clear D. The CDR3 length is 13 residues. From germline, CDR1 is MNHGY and CDR2 SVAAGI. For the CDR3, the DNA is TGTGCCGGCAGTTACCTCGGTACCGGGGAGCTGTTTTTT. Its protein is CAGSYLGTGELFF.

The genes are TRBV19 and TRBJ2-7; 9 bases fit TRBD1. This CDR3 spans 15 amino acids. The ends lost 3 bases at V and 0 bases at J; junction bases unmatched: 3. CDR1 and CDR2 (germline): LNHDA, SQIVND (reference sequence). The DNA for the CDR3 is TGTGCCAGTAGTATCGACAGGGGGAGCTCCTACGAGCAGTACTTC. It specifies CASSIDRGSSYEQYF.

The chain links TRBV2 to TRBJ1-5; D unclear. Trimming took off 6 bases at V and 4 bases at J, with 10 bases between the two ends. This CDR3 is built from 13 residues. Looked up from germline, CDR1 is SNHLY and CDR2 is FYNNEI. CDR3 protein: CASRDPANQPQHF. CDR3 DNA: TGTGCCAGCAGGGATCCGGCAAATCAGCCCCAGCATTTT.

This clonotype has only a few counts. J is TRBJ2-1 and V is TRBV6-1; 7 nucleotides match TRBD2. CDR1 and CDR2 (germline): MNHNS, SASEGT. The CDR3 is made up of 15 amino acids. Trimming took 6 bases from V and 0 from J; bases not matched to a gene: 5. As DNA, the CDR3 is TGTGCCAGCAGGGGGAGGGGCAGCTCCTACAATGAGCAGTTCTTC. It yields the protein CASRGRGSSYNEQFF.

This clonotype showed up many times. This rearrangement joins TRBV27 to TRBJ1-1; 7 bases agree with TRBD1. This CDR3 comprises 17 residues. Trimming took 6 bases from V and 1 from J; bases not matched to a gene: 14. Germline V gives CDR1 MNHEY, CDR2 SMNVEV (reference sequence). CDR3 loop: CASSLQGFDSGNTEAFF. The CDR3 region has the DNA TGTGCCAGCAGCCTACAGGGGTTCGACTCAGGGAACACTGAAGCTTTCTTT.

This clonotype was seen a few times. The chain employs TRBV6-1 and TRBJ2-1, with unresolved D. CDR3 length: 12 amino acids. V was shortened by 7 bases and J by 7 bases, with 11 bases between the two germline ends. CDR1 is MNHNS, CDR2 SASEGT, per germline. The CDR3 here is CASTNARNEQFF. CDR3 nucleotide sequence: TGTGCCAGCACTAACGCTAGAAATGAGCAGTTCTTC.

This clonotype was detected ten times or more. V gene TRBV6-1 combines with J gene TRBJ2-1, with D perhaps matching TRBD1 or TRBD2 (5 bases each). Deletions cut 5 bases from V and 7 bases from J, with 15 bases between. The CDR3 spans 14 residues. Looked up from germline, CDR1 is MNHNS and CDR2 is SASEGT. The CDR3 DNA reads as TGTGCCAGCAGTCACCGGGACCTCTCTAATGAGCAGTTCTTC. It specifies CASSHRDLSNEQFF.

With regard to this clonotype: Its ends do not fully match the called genes, so a read error is possible. The V and J genes are TRBV6-6 and TRBJ2-1; 8 bases fit TRBD1. The CDR3 is 14 amino acids. Germline V gene data show CDR1 as MNHNY and CDR2 as SVGAGI (reference sequence). The chain's CDR3 is CASGYVPGGFEQFF. In nucleotides, the CDR3 is TGTGCCAGCGGTTACGTCCCAGGGGGCTTCGAGCAGTTCTTC.

This clonotype was counted only a few times. The V call is TRBV14, the J call TRBJ1-1; possible D gene TRBD1, 5 bases. The germline CDR1 and CDR2 sequences are SGHDN and FVKESK. The CDR3 extends over 15 amino acids. V lost 1 base and J 7 bases, leaving 16 bases between the germline ends. CDR3 sequence (DNA): TGTGCCAGCAGCCAAGTCTTCAGGGACTCCTTTGAAGCTTTCTTT. Translation gives CASSQVFRDSFEAFF.

The chain is built from TRBV2 and TRBJ1-1, with 7 positions matching TRBD1. V shed 3 bases and J 5 bases; nucleotides not matched to a gene: 3. CDR1 and CDR2 (germline): SNHLY, FYNNEI. The CDR3 contains 13 residues. The CDR3 loop is CASSETGRTEAFF. Written as DNA, the CDR3 is TGTGCCAGCAGTGAGACAGGGAGGACTGAAGCTTTCTTT.

The chain uses TRBV3-1 and TRBJ1-2; TRBD1 is a possible D gene (6 bases). CDR1 LGHDT and CDR2 YNNKEL come from the germline V gene (reference sequence). V was cut by 1 base and J by 2 bases, with 8 bases left in between. The CDR3 loop spans 14 amino acids. CDR3 residues: CASSQVQGNYGYTF. The CDR3 nucleotides are TGTGCCAGCAGCCAAGTTCAGGGGAACTATGGCTACACCTTC.

V and J are TRBV2 and TRBJ1-1; 10 nucleotides agree with TRBD1. Germline lookup yields CDR1 SNHLY and CDR2 FYNNEI. V was clipped by 7 bases and J by 10 bases; unmatched bases: 12. The CDR3 has 14 amino acids. CDR3 sequence (DNA): TGTGCCAGCAAATACACCGGGACAGGGGTTGGAGCTTTCTTT. Translation gives CASKYTGTGVGAFF.

This clonotype was detected only a few times. The V and J genes are TRBV15 and TRBJ1-1; D gene ambiguous. V lost 0 bases and J lost 6, with 5 bases in between. The CDR3 consists of 12 residues. Germline-derived CDR1 and CDR2 are LNHNV and YYDKDF (reference sequence). CDR3 sequence (DNA): TGTGCCACCAGCAGAGATACGGCTGAAGCTTTCTTT. It yields the protein CATSRDTAEAFF. Full variable domain (outside the CDR3, taken from reference TRBV15 and TRBJ1-1): DAMVIQNPRYQVTQFGKPVTLSCSQTLNHNVMYWYQQKSSQAPKLLFHYYDKDFNNEADTPDNFQSRRPNTSFCFLDIRSPGLGDTAMYLCATSRDTAEAFFGQGTRLTVV.